Below, one T cell receptor (beta chain) is given with its context. No cognate antigen has been identified for it. No base qualities exist here, and no much larger clone lies one base off it. Healthy HIV-negative adults with no recently reported acute infections or vaccinations were included as donors. Every donor was a Caucasian adult living in Nashville, Tennessee, USA. CD8 memory samples combined magnetically selected CD45RO+ cells with CCR7-negative CD45RA+ effector memory (TemRA) cells. Blood was obtained by leukapheresis, after which PBMCs were separated by Ficoll-Histopaque density gradient centrifugation and cryopreserved in liquid nitrogen vapor phase. Analytical flow cytometry was used to check the purity and quantity of every magnetically sorted T cell population. Each sorted fraction had its genomic DNA isolated and then quantified by UV absorbance on a Nanodrop 2000c. This sample is drawn from a study of shared clonotypes between healthy human individuals (TCRdb year 2020). With respect to the entire study: The cohort comprised two women and a few men aged 18 to 49 years. To increase sequencing depth and limit assay-specific biases, TCR repertoire library preparation and sequencing were carried out by different laboratories using diverse techniques. The study deeply sequenced blood TCR repertoires of about 5 healthy adults to estimate repertoire size and the extent of clonotype sharing between individuals. Between about 0.85 and 8.9 billion PBMCs per donor were obtained by leukapheresis. For each donor, CD4 naive and CD4 memory were each given three plates, CD8 naive was given two plates, and CD8 memory was given one plate. Paper-wide results and their limitations: Compared with non-shared clonotypes, clonotypes shared by all four sorted-subset donors had higher generation probabilities. Because the study included a small number of donors, the genetic and exposure-history diversity represented was limited. Sharing across four donors was observed for approximately 5% of naive CD4, under 4% of naive CD8, around 2.5% of memory CD4, and roughly 0.4% of memory CD8 clonotypes. Naive subsets generally had larger estimated clonotype richness than memory subsets. Rarefaction of sorted-subset datasets indicated incomplete sequencing despite the large sequencing depth. Based on pairwise subsampling, the degree of clonotype sharing among donors was expected to be affected by sequencing depth. Only blood was sampled, and tissue TCR repertoires likely differ from those in blood.

From its cysteine to its phenylalanine, the CDR3 spans 13 amino acids. The retained sequence is limited to the CDR3, 39 bases, with the frame set at the first base. As encoded in the germline V gene (reference sequence), CDR1 is PRHDT while CDR2 is FYEKMQ. V loses 5 bases of germline sequence and J loses 9 bases, and the interval between the two ends is 11 bases. TCR CDR3 regions were amplified from genomic DNA by multiplex PCR using the deep immunoSEQ assay. Extracted genomic DNA from each cell subset was spread evenly across all wells of several immunoSEQ 96-well plates, with each plate serving as a replicate. For sorted subsets, about 200 ng genomic DNA, equal to tens of thousands of T cell genomes, was loaded into each replicate PCR. Purified libraries were measured with a Qubit 3.0 fluorometer, size-checked on a Bioanalyzer 2100, and measured again with the KAPA Library Quantification kit. Each immunoSEQ 96-well plate was sequenced on its own single-read 150-cycle Illumina NextSeq 550 flow cell. Processing in the source paper ran as follows. Because the immunoSEQ output included only junctional sequences and no quality scores, the filtering could not be the same as the filtering used for full-length reads. Sequences were annotated with PyIR, a Python wrapper for IgBLAST v1.9, using IMGT germline references to assign V/J genes and CDR3. Reads with weak V/J assignments (E-value above 1e-6), missing CDR3, stop codons, out-of-frame junctions, or ambiguous translated residues were removed. V3J clonotypes were defined as sequences sharing the same inferred V gene, J gene, and CDR3 amino acid sequence. Percentage overlap between repertoires was computed as shared unique clonotypes divided by the size of the smaller repertoire. Three approaches were used to assess repertoire richness: RTK rarefaction, the Chao1 estimator, and Recon v2.1 estimates of unobserved clonotypes. For all TCRbeta clonotypes obtained by the gDNA method from a handful of donors, generation probabilities were computed with OLGA. The clones in this table, taken by TCRdb from immuneACCESS, are in-frame only. Not every clone is retained; where verified, under half of the shortfall comes from an unresolved V gene, and the cause of the rest is unknown. The V and J calls and clone size were taken over from that table, and D and trimming were inferred from the DNA. The sample table lists about 120,000 clones, 55% to 70% of them with a count of one. The ten largest clones add up to over 20% of the sample.

The sequenced sample consisted of memory CD8+ T cells sorted from blood. This sample's cell subset or site label indicates: CD45RO+ cells pooled with CCR7-negative TemRA cells. This receptor was taken from a woman aged 25 to 45 in good health. The rearranged segments are TRBV13 and TRBJ1-6, with the D gene not clear enough to name. The CDR3: CASSGGRSSPLHF. The DNA sequence is as follows: TGTGCCAGCAGCGGAGGGAGAAGTTCACCCCTCCACTTT. The reference TRBV13 and TRBJ1-6 proteins fill in what lies around the CDR3, so the full variable domain reads AAGVIQSPRHLIKEKRETATLKCYPIPRHDTVYWYQQGPGQDPQFLISFYEKMQSDKGSIPDRFSAQQFSDYHSELNMSSLELGDSALYFCASSGGRSSPLHFGNGTRLTVT.